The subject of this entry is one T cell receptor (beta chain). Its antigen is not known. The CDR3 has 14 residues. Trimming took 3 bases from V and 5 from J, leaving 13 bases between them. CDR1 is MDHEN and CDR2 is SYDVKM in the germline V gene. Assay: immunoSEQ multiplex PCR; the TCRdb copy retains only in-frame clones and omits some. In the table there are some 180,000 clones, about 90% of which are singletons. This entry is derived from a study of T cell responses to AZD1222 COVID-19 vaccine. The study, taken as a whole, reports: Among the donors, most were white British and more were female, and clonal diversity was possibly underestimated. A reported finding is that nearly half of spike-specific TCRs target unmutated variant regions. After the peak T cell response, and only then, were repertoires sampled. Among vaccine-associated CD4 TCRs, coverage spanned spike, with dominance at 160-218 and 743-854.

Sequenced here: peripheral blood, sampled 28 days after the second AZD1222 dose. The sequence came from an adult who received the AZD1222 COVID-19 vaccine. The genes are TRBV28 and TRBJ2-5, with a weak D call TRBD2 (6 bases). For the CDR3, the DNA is TGTGCCAGCAGTTTTGCGGGACCTACGGAGACCCAGTACTTC. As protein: CASSFAGPTETQYF.